These 7 T cell receptor beta chains were sequenced from one sample in a study of CD8 T cells in ankylosing spondylitis. Each CDR3 protein gets one entry after TCRdb re-called the 5' RACE reads with MiXCR. The sample has about 250,000 distinct CDR3 sequences; 32% are singletons. Sequenced: blood, either unsorted or a sorted T cell fraction (not recorded which). The receptors come from a male donor with ankylosing spondylitis or in good health (not recorded which).

J is TRBJ2-7 and V is TRBV12-3 or TRBV12-4, with D hard to call. Trimming took 4 bases from V and 2 from J, leaving 9 bases between them. The CDR3 has 13 residues. CDR3 residues: CASSWQETYEQYF. CDR3 in DNA: TGTGCCAGCAGTTGGCAGGAGACCTACGAGCAGTACTTC.

This clonotype was counted a few times. V and J are TRBV10-3 and TRBJ2-1, with 7 bases aligning to TRBD1. The ends lost 10 bases at V and 0 bases at J; junction bases unmatched: 6. Germline CDR1 and CDR2: ENHRY and SYGVKD. This CDR3 is 14 amino acids long. The CDR3 DNA sequence: TGTGCCACAGGGGGTGAGAGCTCCTACAATGAGCAGTTCTTC. As protein: CATGGESSYNEQFF.

J is TRBJ1-5 and V is TRBV7-2; unclear D gene. CDR1 is SGHTA and CDR2 is FQGNSA in the germline V gene. The CDR3 covers 15 residues. V dropped 5 bases and J dropped 7 bases, with 18 bases sitting between them. Written as DNA, the CDR3 is TGTGCCAGCAGCCCCGGCGGGCCGTGGGGACAGCCCCAGCATTTT. This sequence encodes CASSPGGPWGQPQHF.

This clonotype has at least ten counts. V is TRBV29-1 and J is TRBJ2-1, with 9 bases lining up with TRBD1. After removal of 6 bases from V and 9 bases from J, the junction contained 6 bases not matched to a gene. The germline gives CDR1 SQVTM, CDR2 ANQGSEA. This CDR3 spans 12 amino acids. This chain's CDR3 is CSVNRGLGEQFF. Here the CDR3 DNA reads TGCAGCGTGAACAGGGGGCTGGGTGAGCAGTTCTTC.

The chain employs TRBV5-4 and TRBJ2-6; unclear D gene. Per the germline V gene, CDR1 is SGHNT and CDR2 is YYREEE (reference sequence). The ends were cut back, 4 bases at V and 0 bases at J, with 11 bases in the middle. The CDR3 consists of 16 residues. CDR3 loop: CASSPIQSSGANVLTF. CDR3 bases: TGTGCCAGCAGCCCAATACAGTCCTCTGGGGCCAACGTCCTGACTTTC.

The chain couples TRBV4-1 to TRBJ1-1, with D uncertain. This CDR3 contains 13 residues. Per the germline V gene, CDR1 is MGHRA and CDR2 is YSYEKL. The V end lost 1 base, the J end lost 7 bases, and 10 bases lay between the germline ends. The CDR3 loop reads CASSQGVRVEAFF. The CDR3 DNA reads as TGCGCCAGCAGCCAAGGGGTAAGGGTTGAAGCTTTCTTT.

The chain recombines TRBV5-1 with TRBJ2-5; 8 bases are shared with TRBD1. J lost 5 bases, V lost 2 bases, and 5 bases had no gene match. The V gene's germline CDR1 is SGHRS and CDR2 YFSETQ. This CDR3 has 14 amino acids. The CDR3 here is CASSFATGGETQYF. The DNA for the CDR3 is TGCGCCAGCAGCTTCGCCACAGGGGGGGAGACCCAGTACTTC.